Here is one T cell receptor (beta chain) with its context. Its target is unknown. Deletions cut 5 bases from V and 1 base from J, with 11 bases between. In germline, CDR1 is SGHTA, CDR2 FQGNSA. CDR3 length equals 14 residues. The sample is drawn from a study of T cell responses to AZD1222 COVID-19 vaccine. Points from the study as a whole: Only 6 or 7 AZD1222 recipients tested seropositive at baseline. Repertoires were obtained only post-peak T cell response. Donors were chiefly white British, with a greater number of females, and clonal diversity was perhaps underestimated. Spike-wide vaccine-associated CD4 TCRs dominated at 160-218 and 743-854.

The repertoire was sequenced with immunoSEQ multiplex PCR; TCRdb's copy has only in-frame clones and lacks some. The sample has 190,000 or so clones; approximately 90% are singletons. Specimen: peripheral blood, collected 28 days after the second AZD1222 dose. The sequence came from an adult who received the AZD1222 COVID-19 vaccine. This chain connects TRBV7-2 to TRBJ1-1; no definite D call. The CDR3 protein is CASSPRGGNTEAFF. CDR3 DNA: TGTGCCAGCAGCCCCCGGGGTGGGAACACTGAAGCTTTCTTT.